Listed below are T cell receptor beta chains from one sample, sequenced in a study of blood T cell repertoires in COVID-19. Some clones are missing from TCRdb's copy, which holds only in-frame ones; the method was immunoSEQ multiplex PCR. The repertoire consists of more than 95,000 clones, with over 60% occurring once and the leading ten covering 30% to 45%. The material sequenced was peripheral blood. These receptors all stem from a man in his forties with active or convalescent COVID-19. Both conserved end residues are part of each CDR3. The D gene is left open where the match is weak.

V gene	CDR3 length	D gene	J gene	CDR3 protein
TRBV3-1/TRBV3-2	15	TRBD1	TRBJ2-5	CASATGTGVRETQYF
TRBV10-3	14	NA	TRBJ2-3	CAISLEFRTDTQYF
TRBV13	15	NA	TRBJ2-7	CASSLTSGGSYEQYF
TRBV30	10	NA	TRBJ2-1	CASWRDEQFF
TRBV19	14	TRBD1	TRBJ1-3	CASEGQLSGNTIYF
TRBV7-2	16	NA	TRBJ1-6	CASSFPSRVYNSPLHF
TRBV10-3	13	TRBD1	TRBJ1-6	CAIKQGDNSPLHF
TRBV5-1	14	NA	TRBJ1-5	CASSLGAGGQPQHF
TRBV12-5	11	NA	TRBJ2-1	CASGGPFEQFF
TRBV5-5	12	NA	TRBJ1-2	CASSLNYDGYTF
TRBV29-1	11	NA	TRBJ1-2	CSGGEDYGYTF
TRBV5-1	15	TRBD2	TRBJ2-3	CASSLASGTADTQYF
TRBV30	19	NA	TRBJ1-6	CAWSVRGLLSSSYNSPLHF
TRBV12-5	15	TRBD2	TRBJ2-1	CASGFGSSGNNEQFF
TRBV4-1	19	NA	TRBJ1-6	CASSQDEASSSSYNSPLHF
TRBV14	17	NA	TRBJ1-2	CASSQLWARAGNYGYTF
TRBV4-2	14	NA	TRBJ1-5	CASSQGTAGQPQHF
TRBV7-2	12	NA	TRBJ2-3	CASSPYTDTQYF
TRBV9	13	NA	TRBJ1-1	CASSVAQNTEAFF
TRBV6-5	14	TRBD1	TRBJ1-1	CASSYWDSPRGAFF
TRBV6-1	14	NA	TRBJ2-5	CASSEVGGQETQYF
TRBV19	16	NA	TRBJ1-5	CASSIIEMKGNQPQHF
TRBV5-1	15	NA	TRBJ2-7	CASSLATTPSYEQYF
TRBV10-2	12	TRBD1	TRBJ1-1	CASRRGDRDAFF
TRBV6-2/TRBV6-3	13	NA	TRBJ2-5	CASSRGLRETQYF
TRBV5-4	14	TRBD2	TRBJ2-2	CASSPGGGSGELFF
TRBV5-1	14	TRBD1	TRBJ2-7	CASSSDRVAYEQYF
TRBV7-2	16	TRBD2	TRBJ2-3	CASSLDRAGGLHTQYF
TRBV12-2	16	NA	TRBJ1-6	CASRLYPPPGNSPLHF
TRBV7-2	14	NA	TRBJ2-1	CASSLGGPYNEQFF
TRBV5-1	16	NA	TRBJ2-5	CASSPAQGTQKETQYF
TRBV6-5	14	NA	TRBJ1-1	CARGVWGEGTEAFF
TRBV24-1	16	NA	TRBJ2-2	CATSDLRGTNTGELFF
TRBV28	15	NA	TRBJ1-5	CASSFGGLSNQPQHF
TRBV27	13	NA	TRBJ1-1	CASSISGDTEAFF
TRBV6-1	14	NA	TRBJ2-7	CASSEGPPPYEQYF
TRBV4-1	15	TRBD1	TRBJ1-2	CASSQAGTGFYGYTF
TRBV9	15	TRBD1	TRBJ1-1	CASSLIQGGNTEAFF
TRBV30	13	NA	TRBJ2-3	CASRQAVRGTQYF
TRBV30	13	TRBD1	TRBJ1-1	CAWSPGQGAEAFF
TRBV2	15	NA	TRBJ2-6	CASSIQDSGANVLTF
TRBV7-2	11	NA	TRBJ2-1	CASSMSNEQFF
TRBV9	19	NA	TRBJ2-2	CASSPRLVADPWNTGELFF
TRBV28	16	NA	TRBJ2-1	CASTSSDTSTYNEQFF
TRBV4-3	17	TRBD1	TRBJ2-2	CASSQDPIGQGTGELFF
TRBV4-3	13	NA	TRBJ1-5	CASSQVGNQPQHF
TRBV7-9	14	NA	TRBJ2-3	CASSMGLPTDTQYF